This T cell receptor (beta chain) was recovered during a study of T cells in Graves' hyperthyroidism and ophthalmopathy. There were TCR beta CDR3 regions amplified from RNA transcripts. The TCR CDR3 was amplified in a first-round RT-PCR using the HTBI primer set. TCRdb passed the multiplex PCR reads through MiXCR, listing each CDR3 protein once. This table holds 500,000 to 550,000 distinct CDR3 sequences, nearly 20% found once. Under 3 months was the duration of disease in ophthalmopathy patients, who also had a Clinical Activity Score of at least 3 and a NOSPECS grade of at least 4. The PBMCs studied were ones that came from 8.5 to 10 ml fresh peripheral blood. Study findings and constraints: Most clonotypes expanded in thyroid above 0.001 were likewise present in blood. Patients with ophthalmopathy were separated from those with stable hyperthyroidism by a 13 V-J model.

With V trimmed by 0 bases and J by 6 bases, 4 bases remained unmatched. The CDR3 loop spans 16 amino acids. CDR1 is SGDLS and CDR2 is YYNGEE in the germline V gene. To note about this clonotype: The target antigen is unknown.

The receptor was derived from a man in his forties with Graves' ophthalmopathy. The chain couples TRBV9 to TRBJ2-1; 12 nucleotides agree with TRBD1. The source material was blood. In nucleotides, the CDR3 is TGTGCCAGCAGCGTAGGCGGGACAGGGGGCTTCAATGAGCAGTTCTTC. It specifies CASSVGGTGGFNEQFF.